The 15 T cell receptor beta chains below come from one sample, sequenced in a study of T cell repertoires in cytomegalovirus infection. TCRdb reprocessed the reads with MiXCR, giving one entry per CDR3 protein. The data hold some 680,000 distinct CDR3 sequences, with 35% observed a single time. The sequenced sample was PBMCs. These receptors were collected from a human donor in good health (CMV status not recorded). Some clones in this sample may be carry-over from other donors' samples.

In its sample, this clonotype was seen a few times. The rearrangement links TRBV20-1 to TRBJ2-7, with 7 bases aligning to TRBD1. With 6 bases clipped from V and 0 bases from J, the junction kept 8 bases outside the gene matches. CDR1 is DFQATT and CDR2 is SNEGSKA in the germline V gene (reference sequence). This CDR3 is 14 amino acids long. Here the CDR3 DNA reads TGCAGTGCCGTCCACAGGGGTAGCTCCTACGAGCAGTACTTC. It is translated as CSAVHRGSSYEQYF.

This chain links TRBV28 with TRBJ2-7; 8 bases match TRBD2. CDR1 and CDR2 (germline): MDHEN, SYDVKM. V lost 6 bases, J lost 2 bases, and 12 bases stayed unmatched. There are 16 residues in the CDR3. The CDR3 coding sequence is TGTGCCAGCAGGAGGGGGAGCGGGAGCCCTACCTACGAGCAGTACTTC. This translates into CASRRGSGSPTYEQYF.

This chain links TRBV6-5 with TRBJ2-1; 9 bases align to TRBD2. Germline trimming cut 2 bases from V and 8 bases from J; bases unmatched to any gene: 10. CDR1 and CDR2 (germline): MNHEY, SVGAGI. This CDR3 region has 16 residues. In DNA, the CDR3 is TGTGCCAGCAGTTACGCCAGGGCGCGGGGGGGCCATGAGCAGTTCTTC. It yields the protein CASSYARARGGHEQFF.

The rearrangement uses TRBV12-3 or TRBV12-4 and TRBJ2-7; 8 positions match TRBD1. V shed 6 bases, J shed 6 bases, and the junction held 7 bases outside the gene matches. This CDR3 contains 13 residues. Written as DNA, the CDR3 is TGTGCCAGCAGCTCCGACAGGGGCGGCGAGCAGTACTTC. This sequence encodes CASSSDRGGEQYF.

This clonotype was detected a few times. This chain uses TRBV11-2 with TRBJ2-5; TRBD2 matches at 12 bases. This CDR3 is built from 17 residues. Trimming took 6 bases from V and 1 from J; bases not matched to a gene: 9. CDR1 and CDR2 from the germline V gene are SGHAT and FQNNGV. The CDR3 is CASSFYPGLAGQETQYF. In DNA, the CDR3 is TGTGCCAGCAGTTTCTACCCGGGACTAGCGGGCCAAGAGACCCAGTACTTC.

This clonotype has just a few counts. The rearrangement joins TRBV28 to TRBJ1-5, with D unclear. CDR1 and CDR2 from the germline V gene are MDHEN and SYDVKM. This CDR3 has 16 residues. Trimming removed 9 bases from V and 0 bases from J, with 18 bases in between. CDR3 loop: CASSGQRDYSNQPQHF. The CDR3 bases are TGTGCCAGTTCCGGGCAGAGAGATTATAGCAATCAGCCCCAGCATTTT.

A word on this clonotype: The junction departs from the called germline gene at one end, perhaps through a read error. The V gene is TRBV7-6, the J gene TRBJ2-5, with TRBD1 matching 12 bases. The CDR3 runs to 15 residues. The germline V gene has CDR1 SGHVS and CDR2 FNYEAQ. The CDR3 DNA reads as TGTGCTAGCAGCCAGGGACAGGGGGCGGGGGAGACCAAGTACTTC. This sequence encodes CASSQGQGAGETKYF. The whole variable domain, remainder taken from reference TRBV7-6 and TRBJ2-5, is GAGVSQSPRYKVTKRGQDVALRCDPISGHVSLYWYRQALGQGPEFLTYFNYEAQQDKSGLPNDRFSAERPEGSISTLTIQRTEQRDSAMYRCASSQGQGAGETKYFGPGTRLLVL.

Worth noting for this clonotype: Here the CDR3 omits its conserved ending phenylalanine or tryptophan, so a read error is the likely source. The genes are TRBV24-1 and TRBJ2-5; D unresolved. With 0 bases removed from V and 5 bases from J, the gap between germline ends came to 3 bases. The CDR3 extends over 12 amino acids. Germline values: CDR1 KGHDR, CDR2 SFDVKD. As DNA, the CDR3 is TGTGCCACCAGTGATTTGCCCGAGACCCAGTACTTA. The encoded protein is CATSDLPETQYL.

To note about this clonotype: The germline gene is not matched at one end of the junction; a read error may be the cause. The chain carries TRBV5-6 and TRBJ1-1; tentatively, D is TRBD1 (5 bases). Germline V gene lookup returns CDR1 SGHDT and CDR2 YYEEEE. This CDR3 region has 15 residues. The CDR3 DNA reads TGTGCCAGCAGCTTGGTACGGGGGGAACGGAGTCACACTAACTTT. It specifies CASSLVRGERSHTNF.

The gene calls are TRBV19 and TRBJ1-4; D is uncertain. There are 14 residues in the CDR3. The germline V gene has CDR1 LNHDA and CDR2 SQIVND (reference sequence). The V gene lost 3 bases and the J gene lost 6 bases, with 11 bases spanning the gap. This chain's CDR3 is CASSMWLADEKLFF. The CDR3 coding sequence is TGTGCCAGTAGTATGTGGTTGGCGGATGAAAAACTGTTTTTT.

The chain links TRBV28 to TRBJ1-1; D ambiguous. Per the germline V gene, CDR1 is MDHEN and CDR2 is SYDVKM. The CDR3 spans 15 residues. Trimming took off 6 bases at V and 8 bases at J, with 22 bases between the two ends. As DNA, the CDR3 is TGTGCCAGCAGCCTGATCGGGAGACCAAATAAAGAAGCTTTCTTT. Its translation is CASSLIGRPNKEAFF.

This clonotype has at least ten counts. The V gene is TRBV5-5, the J gene TRBJ2-2; D gene unclear. The germline CDR1 and CDR2 sequences are SGHKS and YYEKEE (reference sequence). The CDR3 extends over 14 amino acids. The ends were cut back, 0 bases at V and 4 bases at J, with 7 bases in the middle. The DNA for the CDR3 is TGTGCCAGCAGCTTGGAAGGGTCCACCGGGGAGCTGTTTTTT. Its translation is CASSLEGSTGELFF.

Only a few counts were recorded for this clonotype. The chain couples TRBV27 to TRBJ2-3; D gene unclear. The CDR3 covers 13 residues. Germline CDR1 reads MNHEY; CDR2 reads SMNVEV (reference sequence). The V end lost 6 bases, the J end lost 2 bases, and 9 bases lay between the germline ends. The CDR3 nucleotides read TGTGCCAGCAGAACAGAACTCACAGATACGCAGTATTTT. It translates to CASRTELTDTQYF.

The table lists this clonotype with many counts. V is TRBV7-8 and J is TRBJ2-3; D gene uncertain. The CDR3 is 13 residues long. Germline lookup yields CDR1 SGHVS and CDR2 FQNEAQ. With 3 bases removed from V and 14 bases from J, the gap between germline ends came to 18 bases. In DNA, the CDR3 is TGTGCCAGCAGCTTTGTAGGCCCGGCGCCGGTGTATTTT. This codes for CASSFVGPAPVYF. Full variable domain (rest looked up from reference TRBV7-8 and TRBJ2-3): GAGVSQSPRYKVAKRGQDVALRCDPISGHVSLFWYQQALGQGPEFLTYFQNEAQLDKSGLPSDRFFAERPEGSVSTLKIQRTQQEDSAVYLCASSFVGPAPVYFGPGTRLTVL.

With regard to this clonotype: A much larger clone sits a single nucleotide away, making a read error possible. V is TRBV7-4 and J is TRBJ2-7; D gene unclear. V was cut by 2 bases and J by 6 bases, with 8 bases left in between. This CDR3 has 12 amino acids. Germline V gene data show CDR1 as SGHVT and CDR2 as SQSDAQ. DNA of the CDR3: TGTGCCAGCAGCTTATCTGACACCGAGCAGTACGTC. Translating gives CASSLSDTEQYV.